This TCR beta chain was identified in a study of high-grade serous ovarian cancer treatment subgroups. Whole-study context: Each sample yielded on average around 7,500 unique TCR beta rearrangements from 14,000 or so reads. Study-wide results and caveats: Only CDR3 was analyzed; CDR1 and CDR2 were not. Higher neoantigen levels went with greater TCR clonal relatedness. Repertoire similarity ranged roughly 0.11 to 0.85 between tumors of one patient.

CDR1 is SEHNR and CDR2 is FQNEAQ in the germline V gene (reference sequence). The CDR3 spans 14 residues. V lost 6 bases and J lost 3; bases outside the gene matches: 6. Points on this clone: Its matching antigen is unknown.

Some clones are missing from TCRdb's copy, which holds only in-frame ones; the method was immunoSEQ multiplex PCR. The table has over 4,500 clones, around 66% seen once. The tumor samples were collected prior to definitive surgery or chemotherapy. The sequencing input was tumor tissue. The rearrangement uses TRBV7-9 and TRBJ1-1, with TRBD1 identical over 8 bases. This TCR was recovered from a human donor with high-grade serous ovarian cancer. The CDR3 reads CASRPRTGHTEAFF. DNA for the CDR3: TGTGCCAGCAGACCCCGGACAGGGCACACTGAAGCTTTCTTT.